The clone carrying this T cell receptor beta chain was recorded many times. The data were obtained in a study of T cell repertoires in cytomegalovirus infection. About the research overall: Public TCR beta signature analysis indicated the presence of both CMV infection and matching HLA type.

TCRdb fed the reads into MiXCR, producing one record per CDR3 protein. This sample has about 140,000 distinct CDR3 sequences, with about 6.5% found just once. V lost 5 bases and J lost 6; bases outside the gene matches: 12. Germline lookup yields CDR1 SGHTA and CDR2 FQGNSA. CDR3 length equals 17 residues. The sequence derives from a human donor in good health (CMV status not recorded). Some clones in this sample may be carry-over from other donors' samples. The source material was PBMCs. This chain joins TRBV7-2 and TRBJ2-2; 10 bases align to TRBD2. CDR3 protein: CASSANLAGVKAGELFF. DNA for the CDR3: TGTGCCAGCAGCGCCAATCTAGCGGGGGTAAAGGCCGGGGAGCTGTTTTTT.